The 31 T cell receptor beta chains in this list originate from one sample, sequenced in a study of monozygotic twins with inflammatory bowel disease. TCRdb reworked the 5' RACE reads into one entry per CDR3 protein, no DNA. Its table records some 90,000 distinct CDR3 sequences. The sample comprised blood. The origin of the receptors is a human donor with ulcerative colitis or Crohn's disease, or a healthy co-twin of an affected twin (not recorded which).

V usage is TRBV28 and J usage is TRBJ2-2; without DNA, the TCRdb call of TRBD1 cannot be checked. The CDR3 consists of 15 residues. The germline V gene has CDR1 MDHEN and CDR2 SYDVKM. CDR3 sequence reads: CASIPGQFNTGELFF.

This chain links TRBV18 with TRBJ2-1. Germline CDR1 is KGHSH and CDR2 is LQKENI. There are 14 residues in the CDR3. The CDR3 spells CASSPRNGHNEQFF.

CDR3 region: CASSQDGQPRGQDTQYF. The chain joins TRBV4-2 to TRBJ2-3; the D call from TCRdb, TRBD1, cannot be confirmed without DNA. The CDR3 has 17 amino acids. CDR1 and CDR2 from the germline V gene are LGHNA and YNFKEQ.

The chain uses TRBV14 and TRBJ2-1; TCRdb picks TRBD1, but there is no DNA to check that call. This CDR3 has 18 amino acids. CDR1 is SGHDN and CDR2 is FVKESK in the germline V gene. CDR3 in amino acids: CASSQERGHRDIYNEQFF.

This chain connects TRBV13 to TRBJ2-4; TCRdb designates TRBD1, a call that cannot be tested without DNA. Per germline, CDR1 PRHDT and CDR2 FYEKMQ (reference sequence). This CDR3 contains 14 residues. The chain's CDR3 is CASSPQGYQNIQYF.

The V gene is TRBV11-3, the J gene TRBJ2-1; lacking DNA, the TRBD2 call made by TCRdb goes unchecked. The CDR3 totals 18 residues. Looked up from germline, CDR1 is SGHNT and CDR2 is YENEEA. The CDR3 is CASSLDEGARLGENDQFF. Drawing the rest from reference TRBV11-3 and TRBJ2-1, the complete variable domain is EAGVVQSPRYKIIEKKQPVAFWCNPISGHNTLYWYLQNLGQGPELLIRYENEEAVDDSQLPKDRFSAERLKGVDSTLKIQPAELGDSAVYLCASSLDEGARLGENDQFFGPGTRLTVL.

CDR3: CASSQQPGGSSYEQYF. The rearrangement links TRBV3-1 to TRBJ2-7; the D call from TCRdb, TRBD1, cannot be confirmed without DNA. Germline CDR1 is LGHDT and CDR2 is YNNKEL (reference sequence). This CDR3 comprises 16 residues.

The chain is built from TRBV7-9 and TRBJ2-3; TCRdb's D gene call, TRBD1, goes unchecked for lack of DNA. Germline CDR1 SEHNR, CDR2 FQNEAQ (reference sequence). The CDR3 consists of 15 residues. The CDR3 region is CASSARDRDTDTQYF.

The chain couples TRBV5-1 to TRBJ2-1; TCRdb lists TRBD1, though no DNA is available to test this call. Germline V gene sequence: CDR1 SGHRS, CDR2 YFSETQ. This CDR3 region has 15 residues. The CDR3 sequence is CASSLQGVTYNEQFF.

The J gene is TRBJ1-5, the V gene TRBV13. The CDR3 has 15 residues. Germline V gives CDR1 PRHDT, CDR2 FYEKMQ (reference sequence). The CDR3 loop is CASSLGGPGNQPQHF.

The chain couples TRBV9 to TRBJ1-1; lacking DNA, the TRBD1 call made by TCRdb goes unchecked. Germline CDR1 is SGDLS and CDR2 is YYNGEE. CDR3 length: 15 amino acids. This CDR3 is CASSVGRGVDTEAFF.

CDR3 sequence reads: CASSSGAGGTEAFF. The chain recombines TRBV5-1 with TRBJ1-1; TCRdb returns TRBD1, unconfirmable since there is no DNA. The CDR3 contains 14 residues. The germline CDR1 and CDR2 sequences are SGHRS and YFSETQ.

The CDR3 region is CASTLKGTSPGELFF. The chain carries TRBV12-3 or TRBV12-4 and TRBJ2-2; TCRdb indicates TRBD1, and absent DNA this call remains unverified. CDR3 length: 15 residues.

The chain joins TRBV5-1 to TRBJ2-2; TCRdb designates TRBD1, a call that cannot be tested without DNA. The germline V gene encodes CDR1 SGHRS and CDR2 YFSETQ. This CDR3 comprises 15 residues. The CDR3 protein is CASSQTGPNTGELFF.

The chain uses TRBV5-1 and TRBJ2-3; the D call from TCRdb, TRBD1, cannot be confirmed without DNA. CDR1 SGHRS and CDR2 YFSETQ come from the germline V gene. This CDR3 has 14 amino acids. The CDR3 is CASSETGASDTQYF.

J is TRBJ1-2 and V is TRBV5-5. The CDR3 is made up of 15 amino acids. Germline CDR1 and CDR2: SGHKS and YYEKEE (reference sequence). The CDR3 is CASGMGSGESYGYTF.

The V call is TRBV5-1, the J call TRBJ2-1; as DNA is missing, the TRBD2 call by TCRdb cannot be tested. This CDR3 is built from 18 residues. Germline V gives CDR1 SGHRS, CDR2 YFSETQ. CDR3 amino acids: CASSLEGSAGGDNNEQFF.

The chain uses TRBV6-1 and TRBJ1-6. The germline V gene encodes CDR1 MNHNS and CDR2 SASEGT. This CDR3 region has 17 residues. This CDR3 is CASSLLRPNSYNSPLHF.

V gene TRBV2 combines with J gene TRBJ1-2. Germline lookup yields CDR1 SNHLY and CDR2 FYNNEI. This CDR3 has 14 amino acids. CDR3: CASSVATHLYGYTF.

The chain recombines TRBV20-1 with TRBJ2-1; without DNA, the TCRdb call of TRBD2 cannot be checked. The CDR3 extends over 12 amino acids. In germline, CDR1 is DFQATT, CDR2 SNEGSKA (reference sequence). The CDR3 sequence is CSAMKGLADLFF.

Here the CDR3 reads CASWDNEKLFF. V is TRBV6-1 and J is TRBJ1-4; no DNA is available, so the TRBD1 call from TCRdb remains unchecked. The CDR3 has 11 residues. The germline V gene has CDR1 MNHNS and CDR2 SASEGT.

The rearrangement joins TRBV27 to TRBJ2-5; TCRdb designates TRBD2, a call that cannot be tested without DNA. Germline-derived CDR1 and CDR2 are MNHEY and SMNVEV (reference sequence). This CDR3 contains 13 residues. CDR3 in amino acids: CASSLRGAETQYF.

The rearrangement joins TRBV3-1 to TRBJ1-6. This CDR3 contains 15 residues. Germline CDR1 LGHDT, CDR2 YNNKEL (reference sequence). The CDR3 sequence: CASSQDWRGDSPLHF.

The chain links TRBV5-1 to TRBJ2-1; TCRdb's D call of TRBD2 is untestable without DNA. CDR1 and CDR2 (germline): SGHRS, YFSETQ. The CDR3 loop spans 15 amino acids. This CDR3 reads CASSWGDLPYNEQFF.

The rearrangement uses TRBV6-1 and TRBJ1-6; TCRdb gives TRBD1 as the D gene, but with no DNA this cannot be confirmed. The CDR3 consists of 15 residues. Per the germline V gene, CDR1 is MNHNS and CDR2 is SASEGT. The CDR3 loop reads CASKRGTGVNSPLHF.

CDR3 amino acids: CASKLEIKEGNIQYF. This chain uses TRBV2 with TRBJ2-4; absent DNA, TCRdb's TRBD2 call cannot be checked. The CDR3 has 15 amino acids. Germline-derived CDR1 and CDR2 are SNHLY and FYNNEI. The complete variable domain, with remaining parts taken from reference TRBV2 and TRBJ2-4, reads EPEVTQTPSHQVTQMGQEVILRCVPISNHLYFYWYRQILGQKVEFLVSFYNNEISEKSEIFDDQFSVERPDGSNFTLKIRSTKLEDSAMYFCASKLEIKEGNIQYFGAGTRLSVL.

The CDR3 loop is CASSVAHINEQYF. The rearrangement uses TRBV2 and TRBJ2-7. Germline CDR1 is SNHLY and CDR2 is FYNNEI. The CDR3 spans 13 residues.

The CDR3 region is CASGGTDTQYF. The chain is built from TRBV7-2 and TRBJ2-3. The CDR3 extends over 11 amino acids. Germline V lookup: CDR1 SGHTA, CDR2 FQGNSA.

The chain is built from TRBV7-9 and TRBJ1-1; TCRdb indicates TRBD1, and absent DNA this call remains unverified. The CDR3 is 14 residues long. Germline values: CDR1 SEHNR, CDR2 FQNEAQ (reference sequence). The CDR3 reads CASSLTTGGTEAFF.

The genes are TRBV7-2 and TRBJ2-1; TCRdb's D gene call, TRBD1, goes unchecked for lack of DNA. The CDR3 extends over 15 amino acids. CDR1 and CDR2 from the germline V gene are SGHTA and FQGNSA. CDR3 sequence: CASSTSGGGYNEQFF.

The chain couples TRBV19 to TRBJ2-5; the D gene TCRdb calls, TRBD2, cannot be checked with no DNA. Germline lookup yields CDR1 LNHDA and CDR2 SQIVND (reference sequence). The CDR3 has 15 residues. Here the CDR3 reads CASRTSGGSWETQYF. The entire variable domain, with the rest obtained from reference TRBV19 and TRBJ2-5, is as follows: DGGITQSPKYLFRKEGQNVTLSCEQNLNHDAMYWYRQDPGQGLRLIYYSQIVNDFQKGDIAEGYSVSREKKESFPLTVTSAQKNPTAFYLCASRTSGGSWETQYFGPGTRLLVL.